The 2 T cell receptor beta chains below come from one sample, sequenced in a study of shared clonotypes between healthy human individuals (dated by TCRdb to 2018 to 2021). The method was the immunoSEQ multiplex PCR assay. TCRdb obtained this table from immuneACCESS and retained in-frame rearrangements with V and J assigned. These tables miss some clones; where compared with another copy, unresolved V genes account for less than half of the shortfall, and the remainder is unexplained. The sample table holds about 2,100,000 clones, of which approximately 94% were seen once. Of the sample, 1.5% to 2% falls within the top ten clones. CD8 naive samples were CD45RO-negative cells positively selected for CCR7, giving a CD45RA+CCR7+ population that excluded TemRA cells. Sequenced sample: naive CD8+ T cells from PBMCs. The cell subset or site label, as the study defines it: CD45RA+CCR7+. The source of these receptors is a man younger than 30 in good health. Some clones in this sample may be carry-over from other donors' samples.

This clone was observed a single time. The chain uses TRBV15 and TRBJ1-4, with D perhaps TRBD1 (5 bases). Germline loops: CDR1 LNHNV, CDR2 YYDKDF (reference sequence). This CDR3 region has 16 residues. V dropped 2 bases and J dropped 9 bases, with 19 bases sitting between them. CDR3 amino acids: CATSRSETESRKKLFF. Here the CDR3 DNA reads TGTGCCACCAGCAGATCAGAGACAGAATCGAGGAAAAAACTGTTTTTT.

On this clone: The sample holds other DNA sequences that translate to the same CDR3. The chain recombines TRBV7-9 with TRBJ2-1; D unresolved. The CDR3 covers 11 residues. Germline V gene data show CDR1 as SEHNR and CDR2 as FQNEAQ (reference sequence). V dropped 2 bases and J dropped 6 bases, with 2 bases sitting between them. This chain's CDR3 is CASSLLNEQFF. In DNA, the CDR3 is TGTGCCAGCAGCTTACTCAATGAGCAGTTCTTC.